This is a list of T cell receptor beta chains from one sample in a study of T-cell memory formation after mild COVID-19. TCRdb independently ran MiXCR on the 5' RACE reads; one entry per CDR3 protein. The sample lists 350,000 to 450,000 distinct CDR3 sequences; about 20% were seen once. Specimen: PBMCs or a T cell subset sorted from them (not recorded which). The receptor source for this set is an adult woman who had mild COVID-19 (a few samples of this study predate the infection). Cell type and time point are not known. Each CDR3 is given with its conserved first and last residue. D genes are given only for firm matches. Clone size is given for some rows only: seen once, a few or many times, or a class if the clone is expanded.

d_call	j_call	clone_size	v_call	cdr3_aa	cdr3_nt
NA	TRBJ2-3	few	TRBV7-3	CASSLNPYGLAEISTDTQYF	TGTGCCAGCAGCTTAAACCCTTACGGGCTAGCAGAGATTAGCACAGATACGCAGTATTTT
TRBD1	TRBJ1-2	NA	TRBV2	CASKGTGDFYGYTF	TGTGCCAGCAAAGGGACAGGAGACTTCTATGGCTACACCTTC
NA	TRBJ1-1	NA	TRBV7-9	CAGSSRLNTEAFF	TGTGCCGGCAGCTCCAGGTTAAACACTGAAGCTTTCTTT
TRBD1	TRBJ1-6	few	TRBV7-6	CASSPGTGGDSPLHF	TGTGCCAGCAGCCCCGGGACAGGGGGAGATTCACCCCTCCACTTT
NA	TRBJ2-5	NA	TRBV4-1	CASSPIGFQETQYF	TGCGCCAGCAGCCCGATTGGGTTCCAAGAGACCCAGTACTTC
NA	TRBJ1-1	NA	TRBV15	CATSRDVIRNTEAFF	TGTGCCACCAGCAGAGATGTCATCCGTAACACTGAAGCTTTCTTT
TRBD1	TRBJ1-1	NA	TRBV27	CASSIVQGLNTEAFF	TGTGCCAGCAGTATAGTACAGGGGCTAAACACTGAAGCTTTCTTT
TRBD1	TRBJ2-3	many	TRBV12-3/TRBV12-4	CASSFGQATDTQYF	TGTGCCAGCAGTTTCGGACAGGCCACAGATACGCAGTATTTT
NA	TRBJ2-7	NA	TRBV9	CASSVRAGSYEQYF	TGTGCCAGCAGCGTTCGGGCGGGCTCCTACGAGCAGTACTTC
NA	TRBJ1-1	many	TRBV12-3/TRBV12-4	CASSLSAGGTEAFF	TGTGCCAGCAGTTTATCGGCCGGGGGGACTGAAGCTTTCTTT
NA	TRBJ1-6	NA	TRBV27	CASTTTDYNSPLHF	TGTGCCAGCACCACGACAGACTATAATTCACCCCTCCACTTT
TRBD1	TRBJ1-6	once	TRBV5-1	CASSWTGADSPLHF	TGCGCCAGCAGCTGGACAGGGGCCGATTCACCCCTCCACTTT
TRBD2	TRBJ2-5	NA	TRBV7-2	CASSLYPAGQETQYF	TGTGCCAGCAGCTTGTACCCAGCGGGACAAGAGACCCAGTACTTC
NA	TRBJ1-1	many	TRBV7-2	CASSLQGMGTEAFF	TGTGCCAGCAGCTTACAGGGTATGGGCACTGAAGCTTTCTTT
NA	TRBJ2-7	NA	TRBV5-1	CASSPWQGYEQYF	TGCGCCAGCAGCCCCTGGCAGGGTTACGAGCAGTACTTC
NA	TRBJ1-1	NA	TRBV28	CASSSWTDAEAFF	TGTGCCAGCAGTTCCTGGACGGATGCTGAAGCTTTCTTT
TRBD2	TRBJ2-3	many	TRBV5-1	CASSLASGGATDTQYF	TGCGCCAGCAGCTTGGCTAGCGGGGGGGCCACGGATACGCAGTATTTT
TRBD2	TRBJ2-7	NA	TRBV5-1	CASAGGRSRGEQYF	TGCGCCAGCGCGGGGGGACGGAGCAGGGGCGAGCAGTACTTC
NA	TRBJ2-2	NA	TRBV19	CALDGEPGELFF	TGTGCCTTAGACGGGGAACCCGGGGAGCTGTTTTTT
TRBD1	TRBJ2-5	NA	TRBV12-3/TRBV12-4	CASSRGRGHRQETQYF	TGTGCCAGCAGTCGGGGCAGGGGGCACCGTCAAGAGACCCAGTACTTC
NA	TRBJ2-7	few	TRBV18	CASSAYGDEQYF	TGTGCCAGCTCAGCGTACGGGGACGAGCAGTACTTC
NA	TRBJ1-1	NA	TRBV4-1	CASSQDGDGEAFF	TGCGCCAGCAGCCAAGACGGGGATGGTGAAGCTTTCTTT
NA	TRBJ2-7	NA	TRBV5-1	CASSANSGGGTEQYF	TGCGCCAGCAGCGCAAATAGCGGTGGGGGGACGGAGCAGTACTTC
TRBD2	TRBJ2-5	NA	TRBV5-4	CASSTRLAGEETQYF	TGTGCCAGCAGCACAAGACTAGCGGGGGAAGAGACCCAGTACTTC
NA	TRBJ2-1	few	TRBV5-1	CASSLTAPTNEQFF	TGCGCCAGCAGCTTGACAGCCCCGACCAATGAGCAGTTCTTC
NA	TRBJ1-2	NA	TRBV12-3/TRBV12-4	CASSPILKQGGYTF	TGTGCCAGCAGCCCAATCCTAAAACAGGGCGGCTACACCTTC
NA	TRBJ1-6	few	TRBV20-1	CSAKRQRGNSPLHF	TGCAGTGCTAAACGACAGAGAGGGAATTCACCCCTCCACTTT
NA	TRBJ2-3	NA	TRBV4-3	CASSRNRDDTQYF	TGCGCCAGCAGCCGTAACAGGGATGATACGCAGTATTTT
TRBD1	TRBJ2-7	few	TRBV29-1	CSVESEGTGVYEQYF	TGCAGCGTTGAAAGCGAGGGGACAGGGGTTTATGAGCAGTACTTC
TRBD1	TRBJ1-2	few	TRBV4-3	CASSHGQGDGYTF	TGCGCCAGCAGCCACGGACAGGGGGATGGCTACACCTTC
TRBD1	TRBJ2-7	NA	TRBV5-1	CASSRLYRGLNYEQYF	TGCGCCAGCAGCCGACTTTACAGGGGGCTAAACTACGAGCAGTACTTC
NA	TRBJ2-7	NA	TRBV20-1	CSAGPGGGKGFYEQYF	TGCAGTGCTGGTCCTGGAGGGGGGAAAGGCTTCTACGAGCAGTACTTC
NA	TRBJ2-5	few	TRBV7-8	CASSLRLGKMEQETQYF	TGTGCCAGCAGCTTAAGGCTTGGGAAGATGGAGCAAGAGACCCAGTACTTC
NA	TRBJ1-2	few	TRBV27	CASSSQGAYGYTF	TGTGCCAGCAGTTCACAGGGTGCCTATGGCTACACCTTC
TRBD1	TRBJ1-1	few	TRBV20-1	CSARRGQSNTEAFF	TGCAGTGCTAGACGGGGACAGAGTAACACTGAAGCTTTCTTT
NA	TRBJ1-1	NA	TRBV20-1	CSASLNTEAFF	TGCAGTGCTAGTCTCAACACTGAAGCTTTCTTT
NA	TRBJ2-1	few	TRBV7-3	CASSLTMGDNHNEQFF	TGTGCCAGCAGCTTAACGATGGGTGATAACCACAATGAGCAGTTCTTC
NA	TRBJ1-5	few	TRBV29-1	CSVGERDQPQHF	TGCAGCGTTGGGGAAAGAGATCAGCCCCAGCATTTT
TRBD2	TRBJ2-3	NA	TRBV7-2	CASSLKRLAAPRNTQYF	TGTGCCAGCAGCTTAAAGCGACTAGCGGCCCCCCGGAATACGCAGTATTTT
NA	TRBJ2-7	NA	TRBV2	CASSVFGPVDEQYF	TGTGCCAGCAGTGTGTTTGGACCGGTGGACGAGCAGTACTTC
NA	TRBJ1-5	NA	TRBV2	CASSDVKIGQPQHF	TGTGCCAGCAGTGACGTGAAGATTGGTCAGCCCCAGCATTTT
NA	TRBJ2-2	once	TRBV12-3/TRBV12-4	CASSLRVGNTGELFF	TGTGCCAGCAGTTTAAGGGTCGGGAACACCGGGGAGCTGTTTTTT
TRBD2	TRBJ2-7	NA	TRBV7-2	CASSVPGLAGGYEQYF	TGTGCCAGCAGCGTGCCGGGACTAGCGGGAGGCTACGAGCAGTACTTC
NA	TRBJ2-1	NA	TRBV6-2/TRBV6-3	CASRKTSTNEQFF	TGTGCCAGCAGAAAGACTAGTACCAATGAGCAGTTCTTC
TRBD2	TRBJ2-3	NA	TRBV7-8	CASSPAGSGGDTQYF	TGTGCCAGCAGCCCAGCTGGGAGCGGGGGAGATACGCAGTATTTT
NA	TRBJ2-4	NA	TRBV12-3/TRBV12-4	CASSLWGRRLDIQYF	TGTGCCAGCAGTTTATGGGGGCGGAGGTTGGACATTCAGTACTTC
TRBD1	TRBJ1-4	NA	TRBV5-1	CASSLFGEGAQEKLFF	TGCGCCAGCAGCTTGTTCGGAGAGGGGGCACAAGAAAAACTGTTTTTT
NA	TRBJ2-7	NA	TRBV7-3	CASSSSPGEPYEQYF	TGTGCCAGCAGCTCCAGCCCGGGAGAGCCTTACGAGCAGTACTTC